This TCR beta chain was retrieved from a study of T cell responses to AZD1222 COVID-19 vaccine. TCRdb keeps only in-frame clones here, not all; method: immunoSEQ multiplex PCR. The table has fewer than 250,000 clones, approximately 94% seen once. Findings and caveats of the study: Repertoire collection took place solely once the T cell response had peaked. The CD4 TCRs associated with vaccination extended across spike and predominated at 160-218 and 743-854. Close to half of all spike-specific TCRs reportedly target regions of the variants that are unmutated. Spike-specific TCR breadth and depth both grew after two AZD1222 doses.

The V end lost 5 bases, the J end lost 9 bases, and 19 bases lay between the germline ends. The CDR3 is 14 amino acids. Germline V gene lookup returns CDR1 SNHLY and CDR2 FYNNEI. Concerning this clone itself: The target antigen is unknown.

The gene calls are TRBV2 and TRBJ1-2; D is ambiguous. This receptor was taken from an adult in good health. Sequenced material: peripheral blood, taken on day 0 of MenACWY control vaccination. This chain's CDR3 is CASSSQTKLHSYTF. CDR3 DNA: TGTGCCAGCAGTTCCCAGACCAAGCTTCATAGCTACACCTTC.